This T cell receptor (beta chain) was sequenced in a study of blood T cell repertoires in COVID-19. Germline values: CDR1 LNHDA, CDR2 SQIVND (reference sequence). J lost 5 bases, V lost 5 bases, and 5 bases had no gene match. CDR3 length: 14 amino acids. Generated by immunoSEQ multiplex PCR, the TCRdb table keeps only in-frame clones and is missing some. Of 250,000 to 350,000 clones listed, approximately 84% are singletons. The sequence was collected from a human donor with COVID-19, enrolled during active disease. The donor label of this sample is uncertain. The specimen was peripheral blood. This rearrangement joins TRBV19 to TRBJ1-1, with 10 bases identical to TRBD1. CDR3 loop: CASSATGGPTEAFF. The CDR3 DNA sequence: TGTGCCAGTAGTGCGACAGGGGGCCCTACTGAAGCTTTCTTT.